Here is one T cell receptor (beta chain) with its context. Its specificity is unknown. The PCR had 60 Vbeta and 13 Jbeta primers. Data came from immunoSEQ multiplex PCR; TCRdb stores just in-frame clones and leaves some out. The sample records 150,000 to 200,000 clones, about 80% being singletons. CDR1 SQVTM and CDR2 ANQGSEA come from the germline V gene. The CDR3 contains 12 residues. Trimming at V came to 6 bases and at J to 6 bases, leaving 4 bases not matched to a gene. Among the donors, all were healthy bone marrow donors. The source of the sample is a study of cytomegalovirus exposure and HLA in healthy donors. Study background: The 100 million to 120 million unique TCR beta sequences, from about 180 million T cells, were found by an earlier analysis.

Broader study findings: Later examination showed HLA-associated TCR beta chains had greater clonal expansion than equally common others. TCR beta chain V- and J-gene trimming was linked, in a later analysis, to a missense variant in DCLRE1C.

Source material: PBMCs. The sequence was collected from a woman aged 40 to 50 in good health and CMV-seronegative. The gene calls are TRBV29-1 and TRBJ2-5; 10 nucleotides agree with TRBD1. The chain's CDR3 is CSVSGQGKTQYF. CDR3 coding DNA: TGCAGCGTCTCGGGACAGGGGAAGACCCAGTACTTC.